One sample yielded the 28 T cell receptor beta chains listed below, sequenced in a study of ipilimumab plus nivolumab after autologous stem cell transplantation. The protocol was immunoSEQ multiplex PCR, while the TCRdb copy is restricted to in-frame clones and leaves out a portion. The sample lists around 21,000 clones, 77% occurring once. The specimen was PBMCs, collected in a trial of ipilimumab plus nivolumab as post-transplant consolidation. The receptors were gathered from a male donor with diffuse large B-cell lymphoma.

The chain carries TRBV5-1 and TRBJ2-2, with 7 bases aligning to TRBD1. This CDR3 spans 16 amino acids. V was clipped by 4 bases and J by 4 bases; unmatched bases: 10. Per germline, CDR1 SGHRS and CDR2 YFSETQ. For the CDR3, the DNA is TGCGCCAGCAGCGGTTTAGGGACAGCGAGCACCGGGGAGCTGTTTTTT. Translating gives CASSGLGTASTGELFF. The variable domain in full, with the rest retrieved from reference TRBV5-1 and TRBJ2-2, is KAGVTQTPRYLIKTRGQQVTLSCSPISGHRSVSWYQQTPGQGLQFLFEYFSETQRNKGNFPGRFSGRQFSNSRSEMNVSTLELGDSALYLCASSGLGTASTGELFFGEGSRLTVL.

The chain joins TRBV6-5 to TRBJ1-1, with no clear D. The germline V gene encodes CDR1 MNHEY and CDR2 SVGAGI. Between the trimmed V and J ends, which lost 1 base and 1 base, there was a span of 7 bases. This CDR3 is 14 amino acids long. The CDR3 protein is CASSYFAGNTEAFF. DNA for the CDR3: TGTGCCAGCAGTTACTTCGCGGGGAACACTGAAGCTTTCTTT.

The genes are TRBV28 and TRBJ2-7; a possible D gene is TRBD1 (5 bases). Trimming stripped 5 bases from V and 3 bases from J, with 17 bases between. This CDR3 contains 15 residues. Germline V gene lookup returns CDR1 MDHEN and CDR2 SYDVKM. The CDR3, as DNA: TGTGCCAGCAGTACCCCGGGTCTAGGGGTCTACGAGCAGTACTTC. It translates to CASSTPGLGVYEQYF.

CDR3 protein: CASSLLSGGVADTQYF. The DNA of the CDR3 is TGTGCCAGCAGCTTACTCAGCGGGGGGGTTGCAGATACGCAGTATTTT. This rearrangement joins TRBV11-3 to TRBJ2-3; the match to TRBD2 covers 10 bases. Unmatched junction bases numbered 6, after V lost 2 bases and J lost 4 bases. CDR3 length: 16 residues. Germline V CDR1 and CDR2: SGHNT, YENEEA.

CDR3 protein: CASSFSWTGNSGANVLTF. The CDR3 region has the DNA TGTGCCAGCAGCTTTTCTTGGACAGGGAACTCTGGGGCCAACGTCCTGACTTTC. The chain recombines TRBV5-5 with TRBJ2-6; TRBD1 agrees at 8 bases. The CDR3 spans 18 residues. The V segment lost 2 bases and the J segment 0 bases; nucleotides outside the gene matches: 7. In germline, CDR1 is SGHKS, CDR2 YYEKEE (reference sequence).

DNA of the CDR3: TGTGCCATCAGTGAGGTGGGACACGAACCAGATACGCAGTATTTT. Protein: CAISEVGHEPDTQYF. The V gene is TRBV10-3, the J gene TRBJ2-3; a weak D match, TRBD1 (6 bases). Per the germline V gene, CDR1 is ENHRY and CDR2 is SYGVKD. The CDR3 runs to 15 residues. The germline V and J ends were trimmed by 2 bases and 4 bases, with 13 bases remaining between them.

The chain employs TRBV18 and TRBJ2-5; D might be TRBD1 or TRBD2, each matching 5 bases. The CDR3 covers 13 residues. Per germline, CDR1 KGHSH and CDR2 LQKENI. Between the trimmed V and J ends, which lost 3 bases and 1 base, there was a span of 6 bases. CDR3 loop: CASSPRGQETQYF. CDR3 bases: TGTGCCAGCTCACCGAGGGGCCAAGAGACCCAGTACTTC.

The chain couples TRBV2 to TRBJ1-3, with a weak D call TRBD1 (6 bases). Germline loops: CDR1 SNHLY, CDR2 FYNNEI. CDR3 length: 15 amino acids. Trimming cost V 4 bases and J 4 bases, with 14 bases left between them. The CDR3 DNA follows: TGTGCCAGCAGTGGCTACAGGGTTTCAGGAAACACCATATATTTT. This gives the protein CASSGYRVSGNTIYF.

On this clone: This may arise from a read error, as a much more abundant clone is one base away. CDR3 coding DNA: TGTGCCAGCAGTTACAGCGTTCAAGGGACCCAGTACTTC. Translation: CASSYSVQGTQYF. The chain couples TRBV6-4 to TRBJ2-5; D is unresolved. The length of the CDR3 is 13 residues. The germline V gene has CDR1 MRHNA and CDR2 SNTAGT.

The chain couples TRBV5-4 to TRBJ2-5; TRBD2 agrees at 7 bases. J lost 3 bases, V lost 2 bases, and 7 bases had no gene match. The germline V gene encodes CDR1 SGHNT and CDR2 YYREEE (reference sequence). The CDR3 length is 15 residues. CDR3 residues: CASSLVLSGKETQYF. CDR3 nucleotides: TGTGCCAGCAGCTTAGTGCTCAGCGGGAAAGAGACCCAGTACTTC. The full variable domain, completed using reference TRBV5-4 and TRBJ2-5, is ETGVTQSPTHLIKTRGQQVTLRCSSQSGHNTVSWYQQALGQGPQFIFQYYREEENGRGNFPPRFSGLQFPNYSSELNVNALELDDSALYLCASSLVLSGKETQYFGPGTRLLVL.

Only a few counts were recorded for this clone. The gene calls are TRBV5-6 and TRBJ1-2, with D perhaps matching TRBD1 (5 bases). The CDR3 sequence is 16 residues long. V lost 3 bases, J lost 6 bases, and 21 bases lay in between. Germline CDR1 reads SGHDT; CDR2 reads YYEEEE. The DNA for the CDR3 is TGTGCCAGCAGCTCTACGGCCTGGGGGGGTGGCCATGGCTACACCTTC. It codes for CASSSTAWGGGHGYTF.

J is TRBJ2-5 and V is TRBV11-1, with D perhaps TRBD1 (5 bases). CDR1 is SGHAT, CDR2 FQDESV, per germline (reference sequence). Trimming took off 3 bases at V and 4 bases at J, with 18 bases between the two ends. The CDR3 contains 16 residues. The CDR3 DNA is TGTGCCAGCAGCTTTTGGCCACCTGAAGGGGTAGAGACCCAGTACTTC. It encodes CASSFWPPEGVETQYF.

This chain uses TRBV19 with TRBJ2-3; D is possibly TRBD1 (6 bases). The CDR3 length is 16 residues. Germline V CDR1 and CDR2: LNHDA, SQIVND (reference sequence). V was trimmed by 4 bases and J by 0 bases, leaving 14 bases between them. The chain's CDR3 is CASSTRTASSTDTQYF. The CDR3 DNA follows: TGTGCCAGTAGTACACGGACAGCAAGTAGCACAGATACGCAGTATTTT.

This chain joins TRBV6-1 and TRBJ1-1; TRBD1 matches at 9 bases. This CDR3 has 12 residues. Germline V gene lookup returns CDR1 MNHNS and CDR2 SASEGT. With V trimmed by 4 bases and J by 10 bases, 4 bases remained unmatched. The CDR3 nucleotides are TGTGCCAGCAGTGGGGACAGGGTATCAGCTTTCTTT. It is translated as CASSGDRVSAFF.

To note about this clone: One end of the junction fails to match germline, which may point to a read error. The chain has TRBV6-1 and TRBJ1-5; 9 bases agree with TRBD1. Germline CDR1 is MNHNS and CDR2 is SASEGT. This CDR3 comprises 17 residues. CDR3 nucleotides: TGTGCCAGCAGTGAAAGCGGGACAGGGCTTACGAGATCAGCCCCAGCATTT. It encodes CASSESGTGLTRSAPAF.

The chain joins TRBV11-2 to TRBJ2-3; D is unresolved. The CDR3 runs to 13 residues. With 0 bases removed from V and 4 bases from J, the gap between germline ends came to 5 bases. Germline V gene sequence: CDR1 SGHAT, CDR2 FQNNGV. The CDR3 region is CASSLDYADTQYF. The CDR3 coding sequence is TGTGCCAGCAGCTTAGATTACGCAGATACGCAGTATTTT.

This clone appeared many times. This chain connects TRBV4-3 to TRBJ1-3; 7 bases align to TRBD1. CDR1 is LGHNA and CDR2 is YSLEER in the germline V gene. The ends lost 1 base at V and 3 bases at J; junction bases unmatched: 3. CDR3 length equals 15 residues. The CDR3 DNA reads TGCGCCAGCAGCCAAGGAGCAGGGGGTGGAAACACCATATATTTT. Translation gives CASSQGAGGGNTIYF.

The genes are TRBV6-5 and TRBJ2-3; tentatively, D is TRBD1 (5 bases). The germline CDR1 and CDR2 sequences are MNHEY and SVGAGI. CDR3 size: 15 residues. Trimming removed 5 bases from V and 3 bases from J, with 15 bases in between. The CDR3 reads CASSPSLGPTDTQYF. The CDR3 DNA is TGTGCCAGCAGTCCATCCCTGGGGCCGACAGATACGCAGTATTTT.

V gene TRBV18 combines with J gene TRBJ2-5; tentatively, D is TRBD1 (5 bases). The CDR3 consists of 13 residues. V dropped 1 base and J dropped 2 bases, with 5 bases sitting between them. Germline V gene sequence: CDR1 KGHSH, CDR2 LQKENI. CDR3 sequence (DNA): TGTGCCAGCTCACCACAGGGGCAAGAGACCCAGTACTTC. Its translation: CASSPQGQETQYF.

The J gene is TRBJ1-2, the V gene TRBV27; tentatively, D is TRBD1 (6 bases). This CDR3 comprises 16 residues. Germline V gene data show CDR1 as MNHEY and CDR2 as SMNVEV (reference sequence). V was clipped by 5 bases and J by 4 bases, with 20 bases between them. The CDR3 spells CASSPTGGQFSYGYTF. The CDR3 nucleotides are TGTGCCAGCAGTCCGACTGGCGGACAGTTTAGCTATGGCTACACCTTC.

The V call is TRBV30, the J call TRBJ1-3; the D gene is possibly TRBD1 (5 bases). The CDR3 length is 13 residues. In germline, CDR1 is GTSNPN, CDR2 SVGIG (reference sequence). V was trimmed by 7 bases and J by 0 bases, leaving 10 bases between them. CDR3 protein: CASGRNSGNTIYF. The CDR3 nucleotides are TGTGCCTCGGGACGGAACTCTGGAAACACCATATATTTT.

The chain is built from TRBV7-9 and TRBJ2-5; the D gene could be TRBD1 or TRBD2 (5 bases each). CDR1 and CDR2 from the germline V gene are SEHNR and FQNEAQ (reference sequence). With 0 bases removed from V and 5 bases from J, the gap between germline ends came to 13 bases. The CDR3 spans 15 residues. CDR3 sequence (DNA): TGTGCCAGCAGCTTAGCAGTGGGGGTGTACGAGACCCAGTACTTC. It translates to CASSLAVGVYETQYF.

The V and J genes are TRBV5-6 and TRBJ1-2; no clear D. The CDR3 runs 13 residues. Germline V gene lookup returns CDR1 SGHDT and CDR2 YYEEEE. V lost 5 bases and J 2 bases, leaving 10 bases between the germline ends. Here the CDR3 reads CASRLDTNYGYTF. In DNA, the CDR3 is TGTGCCAGCAGGTTAGACACAAACTATGGCTACACCTTC.

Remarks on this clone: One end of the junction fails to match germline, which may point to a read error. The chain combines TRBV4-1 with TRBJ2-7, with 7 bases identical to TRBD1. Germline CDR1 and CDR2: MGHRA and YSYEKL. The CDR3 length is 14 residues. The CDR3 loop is CASSLGQLDYEQYF. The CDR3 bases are TGTGCCAGCAGCTTGGGACAGCTTGACTACGAGCAGTACTTC.

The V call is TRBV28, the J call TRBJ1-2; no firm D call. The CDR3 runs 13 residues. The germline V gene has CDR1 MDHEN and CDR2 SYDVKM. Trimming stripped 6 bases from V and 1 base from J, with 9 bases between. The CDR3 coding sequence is TGTGCCAGCAGAGTCCGGGGTAACTATGGCTACACCTTC. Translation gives CASRVRGNYGYTF.

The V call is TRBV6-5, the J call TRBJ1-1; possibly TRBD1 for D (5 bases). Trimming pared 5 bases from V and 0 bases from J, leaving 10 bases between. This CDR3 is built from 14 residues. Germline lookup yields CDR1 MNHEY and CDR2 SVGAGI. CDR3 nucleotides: TGTGCCAGCAGTACCCGGGGGATGAACACTGAAGCTTTCTTT. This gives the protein CASSTRGMNTEAFF.

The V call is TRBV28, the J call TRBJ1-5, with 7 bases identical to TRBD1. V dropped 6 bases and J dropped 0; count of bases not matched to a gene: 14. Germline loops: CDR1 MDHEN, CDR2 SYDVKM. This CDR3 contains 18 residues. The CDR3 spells CASRYIGQVTDSNQPQHF. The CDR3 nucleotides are TGTGCCAGCAGATATATCGGACAGGTAACTGATAGCAATCAGCCCCAGCATTTT.

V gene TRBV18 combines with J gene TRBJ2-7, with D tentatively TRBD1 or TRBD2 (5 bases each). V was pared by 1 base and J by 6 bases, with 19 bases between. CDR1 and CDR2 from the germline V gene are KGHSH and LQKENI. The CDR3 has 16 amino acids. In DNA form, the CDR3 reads TGTGCCAGCTCACCACAACTACCGGGGCAGTCTGGCGAGCAGTACTTC. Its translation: CASSPQLPGQSGEQYF.